This T cell receptor (beta chain) was recovered during a study of blood T cell repertoires in COVID-19. Original handling: Amplification with reference gene primers provided the estimates of nucleated cell counts. The table came from immunoSEQ multiplex PCR; TCRdb's copy has only in-frame clones and leaves some out. V and J calls and clone size are copied from that table; D and trimming were computed from the DNA. In the table there are a few hundred thousand clones, about 90% of which are singletons. CDR3 length equals 15 residues. Losses at the gene ends were 2 bases for V and 5 bases for J; bases not matched to a gene: 7. The V gene's germline CDR1 is SGHDT and CDR2 YYEEEE.

Material: PBMCs or T cells enriched from blood (not recorded which). The TCR originated in a woman between 45 and 65 years old in a cohort exposed to, infected with or recovered from COVID-19 (not recorded which). This chain links TRBV5-6 with TRBJ2-7; 10 bases fit TRBD2. The CDR3, as DNA: TGTGCCAGCAGCTTAGCGGGGGGGCTGTTCGACGAGCAGTACTTC. Translated, it gives CASSLAGGLFDEQYF.